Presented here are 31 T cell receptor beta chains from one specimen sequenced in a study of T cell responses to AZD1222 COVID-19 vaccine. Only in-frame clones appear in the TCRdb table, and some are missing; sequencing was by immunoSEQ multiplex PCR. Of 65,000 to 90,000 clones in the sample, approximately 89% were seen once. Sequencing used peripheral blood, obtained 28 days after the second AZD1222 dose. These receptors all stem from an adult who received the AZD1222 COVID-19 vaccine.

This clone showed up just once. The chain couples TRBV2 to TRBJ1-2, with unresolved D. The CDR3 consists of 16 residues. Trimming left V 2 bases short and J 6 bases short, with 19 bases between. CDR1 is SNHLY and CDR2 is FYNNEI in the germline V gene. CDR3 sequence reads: CASSESFGSQVDGYTF. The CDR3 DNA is TGTGCCAGCAGTGAATCTTTCGGGAGCCAGGTGGATGGCTACACCTTC.

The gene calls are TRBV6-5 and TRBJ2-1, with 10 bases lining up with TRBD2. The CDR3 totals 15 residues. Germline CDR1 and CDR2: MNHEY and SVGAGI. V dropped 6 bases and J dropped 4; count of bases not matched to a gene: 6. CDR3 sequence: CASRVAGGIYNEQFF. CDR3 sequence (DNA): TGTGCCAGCAGAGTAGCGGGGGGCATTTACAATGAGCAGTTCTTC.

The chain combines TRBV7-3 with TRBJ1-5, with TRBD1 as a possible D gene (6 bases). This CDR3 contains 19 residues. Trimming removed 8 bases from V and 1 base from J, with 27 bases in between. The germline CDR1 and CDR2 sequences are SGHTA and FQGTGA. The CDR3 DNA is TGTGCCAGCTTCTCCCCCAAGGGGGGACCAGGGAGCAGCAATCAGCCCCAGCATTTT. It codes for CASFSPKGGPGSSNQPQHF.

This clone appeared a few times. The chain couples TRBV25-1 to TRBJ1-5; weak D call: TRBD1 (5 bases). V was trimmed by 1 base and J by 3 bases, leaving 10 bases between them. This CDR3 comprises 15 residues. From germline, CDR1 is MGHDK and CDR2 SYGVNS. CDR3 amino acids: CASSEWGRDNQPQHF. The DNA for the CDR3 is TGTGCCAGCAGTGAATGGGGCAGGGACAATCAGCCCCAGCATTTT.

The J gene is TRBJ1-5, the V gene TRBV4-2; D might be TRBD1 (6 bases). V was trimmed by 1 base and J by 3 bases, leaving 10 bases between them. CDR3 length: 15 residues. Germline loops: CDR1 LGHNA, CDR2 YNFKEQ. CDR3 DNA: TGTGCCAGCAGCCAAGGGGGGGACACCAATCAGCCCCAGCATTTT. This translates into CASSQGGDTNQPQHF.

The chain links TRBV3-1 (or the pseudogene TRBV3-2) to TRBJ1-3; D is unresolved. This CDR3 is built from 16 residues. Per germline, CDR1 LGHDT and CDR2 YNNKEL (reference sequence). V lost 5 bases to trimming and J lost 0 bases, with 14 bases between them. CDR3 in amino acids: CASSWALLGSGNTIYF. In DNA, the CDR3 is TGTGCCAGCAGCTGGGCCCTACTCGGCTCTGGAAACACCATATATTTT.

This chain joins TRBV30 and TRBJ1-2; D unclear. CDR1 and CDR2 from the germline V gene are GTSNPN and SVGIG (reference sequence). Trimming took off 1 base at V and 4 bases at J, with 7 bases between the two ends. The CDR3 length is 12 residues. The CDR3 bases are TGTGCCTGGAGTGGAGGCTCCTATGGCTACACCTTC. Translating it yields CAWSGGSYGYTF. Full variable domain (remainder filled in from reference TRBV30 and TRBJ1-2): SQTIHQWPATLVQPVGSPLSLECTVEGTSNPNLYWYRQAAGRGLQLLFYSVGIGQISSEVPQNLSASRPQDRQFILSSKKLLLSDSGFYLCAWSGGSYGYTFGSGTRLTVV.

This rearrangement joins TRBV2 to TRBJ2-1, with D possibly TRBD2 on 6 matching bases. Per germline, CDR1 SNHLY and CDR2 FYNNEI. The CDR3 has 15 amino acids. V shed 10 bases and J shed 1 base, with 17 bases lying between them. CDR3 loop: CATTLTGVSYNEQFF. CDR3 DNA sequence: TGTGCCACCACCTTAACGGGAGTATCCTACAATGAGCAGTTCTTC.

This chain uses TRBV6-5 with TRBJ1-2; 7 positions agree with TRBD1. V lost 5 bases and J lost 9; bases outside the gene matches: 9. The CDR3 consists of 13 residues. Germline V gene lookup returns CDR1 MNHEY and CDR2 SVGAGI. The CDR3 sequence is CASSPGTDLCYTF. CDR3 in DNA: TGTGCCAGCAGTCCTGGGACAGACCTCTGCTACACCTTC.

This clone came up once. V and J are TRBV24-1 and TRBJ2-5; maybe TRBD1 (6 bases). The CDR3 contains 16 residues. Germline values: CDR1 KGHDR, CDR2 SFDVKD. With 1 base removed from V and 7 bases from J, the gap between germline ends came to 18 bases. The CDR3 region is CATSDFVGAGVGTQYF. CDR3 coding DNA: TGTGCCACCAGTGATTTTGTCGGGGCAGGGGTAGGGACCCAGTACTTC.

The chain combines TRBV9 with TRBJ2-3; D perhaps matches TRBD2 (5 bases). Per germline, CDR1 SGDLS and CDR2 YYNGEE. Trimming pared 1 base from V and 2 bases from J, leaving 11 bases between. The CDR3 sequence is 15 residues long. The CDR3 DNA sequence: TGTGCCAGCAGCGTAAGGCGGGCCCCCACAGATACGCAGTATTTT. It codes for CASSVRRAPTDTQYF.

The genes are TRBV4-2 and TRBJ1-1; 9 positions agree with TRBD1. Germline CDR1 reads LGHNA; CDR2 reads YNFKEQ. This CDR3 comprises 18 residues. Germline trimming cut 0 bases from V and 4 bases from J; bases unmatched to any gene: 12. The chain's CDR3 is CASSQEILGQGSGTEAFF. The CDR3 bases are TGTGCCAGCAGCCAAGAAATTTTGGGACAGGGATCCGGCACTGAAGCTTTCTTT.

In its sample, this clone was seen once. DNA for the CDR3: TGTGCCAGCAGTTATAAGTCGGGGAGGAACACCATATATTTT. Translating it yields CASSYKSGRNTIYF. This sequence joins TRBV3-1 (or the pseudogene TRBV3-2) and TRBJ1-3; no definite D call. V lost 6 bases and J lost 7, with 16 bases in between. This CDR3 is 14 amino acids long. The germline V gene encodes CDR1 LGHDT and CDR2 YNNKEL (reference sequence).

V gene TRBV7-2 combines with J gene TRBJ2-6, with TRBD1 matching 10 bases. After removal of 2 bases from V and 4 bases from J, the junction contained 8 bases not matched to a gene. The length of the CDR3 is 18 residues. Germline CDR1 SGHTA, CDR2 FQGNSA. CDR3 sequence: CASSLLKGQGLGANVLTF. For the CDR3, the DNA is TGTGCCAGCAGCTTATTAAAGGGACAGGGGTTGGGGGCCAACGTCCTGACTTTC.

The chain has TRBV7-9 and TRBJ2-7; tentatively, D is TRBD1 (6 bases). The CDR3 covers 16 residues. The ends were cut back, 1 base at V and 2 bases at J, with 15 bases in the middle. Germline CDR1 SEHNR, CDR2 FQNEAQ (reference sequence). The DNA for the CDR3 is TGTGCCAGCAGCTTAGTATTCGGACAGCCCCCCTACGAGCAGTACTTC. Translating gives CASSLVFGQPPYEQYF.

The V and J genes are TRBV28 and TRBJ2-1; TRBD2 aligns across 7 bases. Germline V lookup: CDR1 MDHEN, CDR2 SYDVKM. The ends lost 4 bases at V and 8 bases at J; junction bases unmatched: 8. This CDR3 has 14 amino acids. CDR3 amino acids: CASSSGGEVDEQFF. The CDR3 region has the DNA TGTGCCAGCAGTTCGGGGGGAGAGGTGGATGAGCAGTTCTTC.

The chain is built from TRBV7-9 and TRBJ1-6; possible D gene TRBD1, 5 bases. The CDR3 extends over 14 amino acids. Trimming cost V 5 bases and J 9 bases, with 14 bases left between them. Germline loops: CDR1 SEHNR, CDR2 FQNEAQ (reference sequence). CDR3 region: CASSQGAPGSPLHF. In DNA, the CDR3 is TGTGCCAGCAGCCAAGGGGCTCCCGGTTCACCCCTCCACTTT.

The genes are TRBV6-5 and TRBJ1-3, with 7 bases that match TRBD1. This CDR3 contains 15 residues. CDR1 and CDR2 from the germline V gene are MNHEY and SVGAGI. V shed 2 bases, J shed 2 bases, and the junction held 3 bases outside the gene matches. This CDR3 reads CASSYLQGAGNTIYF. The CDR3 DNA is TGTGCCAGCAGTTACCTGCAGGGGGCTGGAAACACCATATATTTT.

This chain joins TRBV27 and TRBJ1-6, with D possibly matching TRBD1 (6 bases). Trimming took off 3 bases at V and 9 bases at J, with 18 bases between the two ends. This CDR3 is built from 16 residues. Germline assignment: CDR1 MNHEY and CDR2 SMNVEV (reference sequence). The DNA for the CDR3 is TGTGCCAGCAGTTTCATCAACCCAGGGGCGGGTTCACCCCTCCACTTT. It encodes CASSFINPGAGSPLHF.

CDR3 loop: CASSLYAPGGGDTEAFF. The CDR3 coding sequence is TGTGCCAGCAGCTTATATGCTCCTGGCGGAGGGGACACTGAAGCTTTCTTT. This sequence joins TRBV11-3 and TRBJ1-1; tentatively, D is TRBD1 (5 bases). Germline values: CDR1 SGHNT, CDR2 YENEEA. With 2 bases removed from V and 3 bases from J, the gap between germline ends came to 19 bases. This CDR3 region has 17 residues.

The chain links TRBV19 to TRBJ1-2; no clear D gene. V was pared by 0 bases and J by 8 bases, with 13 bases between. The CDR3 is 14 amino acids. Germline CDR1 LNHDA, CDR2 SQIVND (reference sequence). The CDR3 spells CASSIDYGEIGYTF. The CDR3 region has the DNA TGTGCCAGTAGTATAGATTACGGTGAGATCGGCTACACCTTC.

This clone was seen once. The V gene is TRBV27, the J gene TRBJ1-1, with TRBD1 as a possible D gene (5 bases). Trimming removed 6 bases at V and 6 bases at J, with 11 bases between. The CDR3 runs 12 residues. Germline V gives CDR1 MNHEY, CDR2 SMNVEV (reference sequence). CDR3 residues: CASRGTYSEAFF. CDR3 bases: TGTGCCAGCAGAGGGACGTATTCTGAAGCTTTCTTT.

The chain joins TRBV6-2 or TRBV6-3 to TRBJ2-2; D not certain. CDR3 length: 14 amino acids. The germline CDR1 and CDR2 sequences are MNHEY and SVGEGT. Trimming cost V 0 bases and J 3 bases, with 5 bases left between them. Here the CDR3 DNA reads TGTGCCAGCAGTTACTCCCACGACACCGGGGAGCTGTTTTTT. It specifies CASSYSHDTGELFF.

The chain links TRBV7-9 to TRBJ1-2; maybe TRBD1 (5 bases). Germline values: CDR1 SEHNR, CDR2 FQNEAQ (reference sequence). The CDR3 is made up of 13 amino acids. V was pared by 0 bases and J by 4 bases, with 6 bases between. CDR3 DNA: TGTGCCAGCAGCTTAGCCCAGGGCTATGGCTACACCTTC. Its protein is CASSLAQGYGYTF.

CDR3 nucleotides: TGTGCCAGCAGTTTCGACGGGGGATACTACGAGCAGTACTTC. Its protein is CASSFDGGYYEQYF. The rearrangement links TRBV28 to TRBJ2-7; D is perhaps TRBD2 (6 bases). There are 14 residues in the CDR3. Per germline, CDR1 MDHEN and CDR2 SYDVKM. V lost 3 bases, J lost 3 bases, and 12 bases lay in between.

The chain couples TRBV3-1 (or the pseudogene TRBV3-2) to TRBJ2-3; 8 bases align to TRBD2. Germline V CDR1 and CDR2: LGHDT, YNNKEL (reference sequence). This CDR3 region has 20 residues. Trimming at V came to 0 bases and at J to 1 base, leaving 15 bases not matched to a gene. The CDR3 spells CASSQEHPGMAGGRTDTQYF. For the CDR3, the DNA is TGTGCCAGCAGCCAAGAGCATCCCGGAATGGCGGGAGGCCGCACAGATACGCAGTATTTT.

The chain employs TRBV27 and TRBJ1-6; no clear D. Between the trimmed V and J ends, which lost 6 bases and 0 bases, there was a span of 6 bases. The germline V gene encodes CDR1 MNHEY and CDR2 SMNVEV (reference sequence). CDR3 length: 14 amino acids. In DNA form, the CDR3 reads TGTGCCAGCAGCATTAGCTCCTATAATTCACCCCTCCACTTT. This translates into CASSISSYNSPLHF.

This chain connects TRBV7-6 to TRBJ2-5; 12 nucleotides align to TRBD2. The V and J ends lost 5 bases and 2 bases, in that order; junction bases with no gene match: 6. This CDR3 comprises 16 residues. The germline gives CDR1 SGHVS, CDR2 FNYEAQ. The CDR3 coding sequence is TGTGCCAGCAGCCTACTAGCGGGGGGCCGTCAAGAGACCCAGTACTTC. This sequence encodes CASSLLAGGRQETQYF.

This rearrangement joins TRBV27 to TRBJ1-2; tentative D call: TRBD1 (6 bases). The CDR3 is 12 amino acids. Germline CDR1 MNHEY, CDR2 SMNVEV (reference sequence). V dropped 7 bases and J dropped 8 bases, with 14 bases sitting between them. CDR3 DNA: TGTGCCAGCAAGGGAGGGGGTCGGGGCTACACCTTC. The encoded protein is CASKGGGRGYTF.

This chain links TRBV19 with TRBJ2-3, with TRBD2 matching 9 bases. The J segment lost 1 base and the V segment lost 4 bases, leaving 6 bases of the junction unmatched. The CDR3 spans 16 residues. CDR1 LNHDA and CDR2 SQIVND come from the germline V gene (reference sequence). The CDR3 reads CASSTISGRGTDTQYF. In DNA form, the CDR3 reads TGTGCCAGTAGTACGATTAGCGGGAGAGGCACAGATACGCAGTATTTT. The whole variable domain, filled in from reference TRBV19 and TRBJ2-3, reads DGGITQSPKYLFRKEGQNVTLSCEQNLNHDAMYWYRQDPGQGLRLIYYSQIVNDFQKGDIAEGYSVSREKKESFPLTVTSAQKNPTAFYLCASSTISGRGTDTQYFGPGTRLTVL.

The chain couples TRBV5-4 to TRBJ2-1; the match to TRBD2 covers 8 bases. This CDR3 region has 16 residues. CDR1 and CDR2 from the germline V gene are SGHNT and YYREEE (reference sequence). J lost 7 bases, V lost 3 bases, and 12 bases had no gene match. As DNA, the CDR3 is TGTGCCAGCAGCTGGGGGACTAGATCGGTTGGGAATGAGCAGTTCTTC. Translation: CASSWGTRSVGNEQFF. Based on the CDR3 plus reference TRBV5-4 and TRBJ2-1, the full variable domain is ETGVTQSPTHLIKTRGQQVTLRCSSQSGHNTVSWYQQALGQGPQFIFQYYREEENGRGNFPPRFSGLQFPNYSSELNVNALELDDSALYLCASSWGTRSVGNEQFFGPGTRLTVL.